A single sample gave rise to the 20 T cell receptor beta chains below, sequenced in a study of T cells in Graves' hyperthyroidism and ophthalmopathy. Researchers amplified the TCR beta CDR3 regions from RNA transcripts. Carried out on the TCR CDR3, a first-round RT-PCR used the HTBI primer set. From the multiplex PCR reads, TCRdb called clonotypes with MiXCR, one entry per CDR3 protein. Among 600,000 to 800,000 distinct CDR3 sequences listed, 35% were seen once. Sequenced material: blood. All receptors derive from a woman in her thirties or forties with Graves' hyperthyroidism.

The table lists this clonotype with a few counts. CDR3 loop: CASSHWAAPQYGYTF. The DNA for the CDR3 is TGCGCCAGCAGCCATTGGGCAGCCCCACAATATGGCTACACCTTC. The chain joins TRBV4-3 to TRBJ1-2; D not resolved. Germline-derived CDR1 and CDR2 are LGHNA and YSLEER. This CDR3 has 15 residues. V dropped 3 bases and J dropped 5 bases, with 16 bases sitting between them.

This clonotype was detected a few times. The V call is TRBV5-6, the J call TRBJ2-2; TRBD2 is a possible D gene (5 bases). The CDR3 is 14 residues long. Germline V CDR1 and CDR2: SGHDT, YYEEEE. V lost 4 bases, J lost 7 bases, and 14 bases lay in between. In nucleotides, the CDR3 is TGTGCCAGCAGCCCAATTCTGGAGGACGGGGAGCTGTTTTTT. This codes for CASSPILEDGELFF.

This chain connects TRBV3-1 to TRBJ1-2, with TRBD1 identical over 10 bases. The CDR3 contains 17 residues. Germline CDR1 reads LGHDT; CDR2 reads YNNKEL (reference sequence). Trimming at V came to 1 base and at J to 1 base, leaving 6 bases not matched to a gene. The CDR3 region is CASSQAGTGADNYGYTF. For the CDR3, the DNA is TGTGCCAGCAGCCAAGCGGGGACAGGGGCGGATAACTATGGCTACACCTTC. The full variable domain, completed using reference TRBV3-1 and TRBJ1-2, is DTAVSQTPKYLVTQMGNDKSIKCEQNLGHDTMYWYKQDSKKFLKIMFSYNNKELIINETVPNRFSPKSPDKAHLNLHINSLELGDSAVYFCASSQAGTGADNYGYTFGSGTRLTVV.

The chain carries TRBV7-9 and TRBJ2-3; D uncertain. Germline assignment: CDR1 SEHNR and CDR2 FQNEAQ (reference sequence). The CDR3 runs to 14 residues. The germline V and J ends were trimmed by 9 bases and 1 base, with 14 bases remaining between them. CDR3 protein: CASRLPSGTDTQYF. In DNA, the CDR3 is TGTGCCAGTCGTCTACCATCAGGCACAGATACGCAGTATTTT. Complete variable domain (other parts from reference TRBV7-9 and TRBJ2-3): DTGVSQNPRHKITKRGQNVTFRCDPISEHNRLYWYRQTLGQGPEFLTYFQNEAQLEKSRLLSDRFSAERPKGSFSTLEIQRTEQGDSAMYLCASRLPSGTDTQYFGPGTRLTVL.

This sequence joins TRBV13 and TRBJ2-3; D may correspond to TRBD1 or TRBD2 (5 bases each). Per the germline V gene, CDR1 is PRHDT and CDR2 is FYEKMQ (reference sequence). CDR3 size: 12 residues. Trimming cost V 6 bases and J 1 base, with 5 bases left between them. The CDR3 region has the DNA TGTGCCAGCAGGGGGGGCACAGATACGCAGTATTTT. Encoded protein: CASRGGTDTQYF.

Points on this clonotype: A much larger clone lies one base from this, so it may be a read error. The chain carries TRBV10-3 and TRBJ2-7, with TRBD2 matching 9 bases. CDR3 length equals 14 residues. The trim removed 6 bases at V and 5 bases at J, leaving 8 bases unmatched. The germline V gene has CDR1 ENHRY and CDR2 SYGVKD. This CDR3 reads CAISGQREVHEQYF. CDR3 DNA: TGTGCCATCAGCGGACAGCGGGAGGTCCACGAGCAGTACTTC.

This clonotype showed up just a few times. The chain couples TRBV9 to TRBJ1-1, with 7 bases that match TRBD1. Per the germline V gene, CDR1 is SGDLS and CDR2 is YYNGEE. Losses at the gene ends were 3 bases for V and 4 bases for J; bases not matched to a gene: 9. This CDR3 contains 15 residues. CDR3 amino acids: CASSGTLGGFTEAFF. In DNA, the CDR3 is TGTGCCAGCAGCGGGACCTTAGGGGGCTTCACTGAAGCTTTCTTT.

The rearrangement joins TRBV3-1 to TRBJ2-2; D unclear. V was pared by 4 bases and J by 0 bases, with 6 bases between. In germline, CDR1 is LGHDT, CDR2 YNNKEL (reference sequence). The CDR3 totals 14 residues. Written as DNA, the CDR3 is TGTGCCAGCAGCCGGGCGGCGAACACCGGGGAGCTGTTTTTT. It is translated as CASSRAANTGELFF.

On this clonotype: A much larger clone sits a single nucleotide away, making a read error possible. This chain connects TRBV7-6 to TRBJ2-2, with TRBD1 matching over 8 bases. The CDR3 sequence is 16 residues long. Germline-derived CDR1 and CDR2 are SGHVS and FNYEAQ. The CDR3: CASSLADRVNTGELLF. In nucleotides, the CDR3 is TGTGCCAGCAGCTTAGCGGACAGGGTGAACACCGGGGAGCTGCTTTTT.

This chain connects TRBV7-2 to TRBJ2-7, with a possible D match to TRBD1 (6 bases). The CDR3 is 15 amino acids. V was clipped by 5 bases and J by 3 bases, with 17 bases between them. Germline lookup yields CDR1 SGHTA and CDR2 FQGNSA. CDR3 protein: CASSRDGTPIYEQYF. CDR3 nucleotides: TGTGCCAGCAGCCGGGACGGGACACCAATCTACGAGCAGTACTTC.

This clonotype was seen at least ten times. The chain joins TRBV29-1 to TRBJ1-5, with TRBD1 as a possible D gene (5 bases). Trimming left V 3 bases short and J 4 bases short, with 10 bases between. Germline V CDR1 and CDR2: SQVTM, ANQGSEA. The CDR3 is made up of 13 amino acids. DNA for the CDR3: TGCAGCGTTGACTCGGGGGTTAATCAGCCCCAGCATTTT. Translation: CSVDSGVNQPQHF.

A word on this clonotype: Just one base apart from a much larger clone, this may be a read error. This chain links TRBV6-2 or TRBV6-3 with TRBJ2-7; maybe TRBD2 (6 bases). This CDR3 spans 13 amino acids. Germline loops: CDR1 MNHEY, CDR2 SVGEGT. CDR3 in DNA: TGTACCAGCGCCCGGGGGAGTGACGCCGAGCAGTACTTC. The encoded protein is CTSARGSDAEQYF.

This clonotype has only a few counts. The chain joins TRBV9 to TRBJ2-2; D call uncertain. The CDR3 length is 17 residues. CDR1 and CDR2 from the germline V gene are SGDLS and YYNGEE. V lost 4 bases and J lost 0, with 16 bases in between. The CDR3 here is CASSRTLSDSNTGELFF. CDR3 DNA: TGTGCCAGCAGCCGCACGTTAAGTGACTCGAACACCGGGGAGCTGTTTTTT.

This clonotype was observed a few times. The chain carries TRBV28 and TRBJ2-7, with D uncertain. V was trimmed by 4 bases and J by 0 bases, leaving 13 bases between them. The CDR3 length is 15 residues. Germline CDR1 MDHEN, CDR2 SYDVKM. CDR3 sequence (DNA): TGTGCCAGCAGTTCCGTTTTAATTCGCTCCTACGAGCAGTACTTC. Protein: CASSSVLIRSYEQYF.

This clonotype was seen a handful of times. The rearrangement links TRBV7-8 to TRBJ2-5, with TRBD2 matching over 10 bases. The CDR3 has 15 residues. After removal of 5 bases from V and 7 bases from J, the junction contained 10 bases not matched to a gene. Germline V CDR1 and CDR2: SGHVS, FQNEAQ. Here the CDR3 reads CASSLTSGEYGTQYF. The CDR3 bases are TGTGCCAGCAGCCTCACTAGCGGGGAATACGGGACCCAGTACTTC.

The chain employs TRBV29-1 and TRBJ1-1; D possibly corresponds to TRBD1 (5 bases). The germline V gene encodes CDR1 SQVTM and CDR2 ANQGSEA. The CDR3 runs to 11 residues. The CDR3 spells CPRAKGTEAFF. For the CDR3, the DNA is TGCCCCAGGGCTAAGGGAACTGAAGCTTTCTTT.

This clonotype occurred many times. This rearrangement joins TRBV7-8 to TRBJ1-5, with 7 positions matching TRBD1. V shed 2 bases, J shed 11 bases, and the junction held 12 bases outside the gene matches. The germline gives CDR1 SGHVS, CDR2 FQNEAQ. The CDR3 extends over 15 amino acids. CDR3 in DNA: TGTGCCAGCAGCTTACAGGGGGGGCCCACCTGGACCCAGCATTTT. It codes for CASSLQGGPTWTQHF.

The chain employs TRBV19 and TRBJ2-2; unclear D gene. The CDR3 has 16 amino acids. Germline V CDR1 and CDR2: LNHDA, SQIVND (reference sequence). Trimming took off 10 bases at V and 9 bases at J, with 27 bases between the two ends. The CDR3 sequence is CATTQRMDGAPRELFF. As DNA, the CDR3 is TGTGCCACTACCCAGAGAATGGACGGCGCGCCGAGGGAGCTGTTTTTT.

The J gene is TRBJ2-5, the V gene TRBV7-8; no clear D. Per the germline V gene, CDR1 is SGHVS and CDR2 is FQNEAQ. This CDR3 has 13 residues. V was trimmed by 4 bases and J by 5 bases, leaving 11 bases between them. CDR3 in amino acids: CASSSWTGETQYF. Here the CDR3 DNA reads TGTGCCAGCAGCTCCTGGACCGGGGAGACCCAGTACTTC.

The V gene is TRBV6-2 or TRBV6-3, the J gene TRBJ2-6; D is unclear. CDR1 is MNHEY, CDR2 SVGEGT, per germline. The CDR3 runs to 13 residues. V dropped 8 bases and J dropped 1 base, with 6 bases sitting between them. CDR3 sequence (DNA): TGTGCCAGCGGCAATTCTGGGGCCAACGTCCTGACTTTC. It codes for CASGNSGANVLTF.